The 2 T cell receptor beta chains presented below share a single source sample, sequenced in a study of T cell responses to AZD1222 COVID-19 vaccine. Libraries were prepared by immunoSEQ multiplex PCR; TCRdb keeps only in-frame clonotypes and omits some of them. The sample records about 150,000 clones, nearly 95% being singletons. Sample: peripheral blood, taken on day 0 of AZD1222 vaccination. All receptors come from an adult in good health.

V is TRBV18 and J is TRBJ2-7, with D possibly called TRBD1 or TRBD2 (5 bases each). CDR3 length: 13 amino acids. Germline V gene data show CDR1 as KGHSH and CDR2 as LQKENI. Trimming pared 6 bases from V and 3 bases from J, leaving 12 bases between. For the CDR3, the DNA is TGTGCCAGCTCCCGGGGCGGAAACTACGAGCAGTACTTC. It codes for CASSRGGNYEQYF.

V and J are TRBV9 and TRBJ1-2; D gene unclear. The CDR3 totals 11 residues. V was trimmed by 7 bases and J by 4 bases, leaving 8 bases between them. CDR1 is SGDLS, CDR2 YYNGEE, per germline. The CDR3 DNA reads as TGTGCCAGCTCCTCGGGCTATGGCTACACCTTC. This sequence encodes CASSSGYGYTF.